This record concerns one T cell receptor beta chain sequence. Its target is unknown. The data belong to a study of cytomegalovirus exposure and HLA in healthy donors. Study-wide findings and caveats: A later analysis linked a missense variant in DCLRE1C to the trimming of TCR beta V and J genes. TCR association rates varied by HLA locus in a later analysis, with DRB1 highest and HLA-C lowest.

60 Vbeta and 13 Jbeta primers were used in PCR. Libraries were prepared by immunoSEQ multiplex PCR; TCRdb keeps only in-frame clonotypes and omits some of them. The table has approximately 140,000 clones, approximately 71% seen once; the top ten hold approximately 3.2%. Germline loops: CDR1 SNHLY, CDR2 FYNNEI. This CDR3 contains 13 residues. Trimming at V came to 6 bases and at J to 7 bases, leaving 7 bases not matched to a gene. The sample consisted of PBMCs. The sequence was collected from a man aged 35-49 years in good health and CMV-seronegative. The chain is built from TRBV2 and TRBJ1-2, with 8 bases identical to TRBD1. The CDR3 is CASRRGQDRGYTF. Here the CDR3 DNA reads TGTGCCAGCAGGCGGGGACAGGACCGTGGCTACACCTTC.